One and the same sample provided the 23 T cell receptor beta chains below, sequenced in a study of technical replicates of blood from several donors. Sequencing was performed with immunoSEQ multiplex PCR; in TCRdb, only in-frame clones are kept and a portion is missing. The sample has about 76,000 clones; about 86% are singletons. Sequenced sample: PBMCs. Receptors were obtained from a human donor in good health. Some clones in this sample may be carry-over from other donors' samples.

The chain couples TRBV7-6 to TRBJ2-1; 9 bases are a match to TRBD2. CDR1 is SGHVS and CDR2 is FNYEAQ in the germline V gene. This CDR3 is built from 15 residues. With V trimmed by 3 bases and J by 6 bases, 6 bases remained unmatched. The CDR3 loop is CASSFQLAGPNEQFF. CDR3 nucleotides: TGTGCCAGCAGCTTTCAACTAGCGGGCCCCAATGAGCAGTTCTTC.

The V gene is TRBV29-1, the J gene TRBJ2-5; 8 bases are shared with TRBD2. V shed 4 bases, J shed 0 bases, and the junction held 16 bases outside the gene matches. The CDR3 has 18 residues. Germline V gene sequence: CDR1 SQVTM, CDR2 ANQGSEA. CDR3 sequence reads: CSVVVVAGGATYQETQYF. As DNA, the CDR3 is TGCAGCGTTGTAGTCGTGGCGGGGGGCGCGACTTACCAAGAGACCCAGTACTTC.

The CDR3 is CASSNTGESGGYTF. CDR3 sequence (DNA): TGTGCCAGCAGTAACACAGGGGAATCGGGGGGCTACACCTTC. The J gene is TRBJ1-2, the V gene TRBV6-5; 7 bases fit TRBD1. The V gene's germline CDR1 is MNHEY and CDR2 SVGAGI. V gave up 5 bases and J gave up 8 bases; unmatched junction bases: 11. CDR3 length: 14 residues.

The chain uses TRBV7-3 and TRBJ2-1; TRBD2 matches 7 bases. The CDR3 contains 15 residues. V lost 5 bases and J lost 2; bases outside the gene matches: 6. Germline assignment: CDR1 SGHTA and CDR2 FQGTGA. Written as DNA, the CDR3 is TGTGCCAGCAGCCGAGGACTAGGACCCTACAATGAGCAGTTCTTC. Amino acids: CASSRGLGPYNEQFF.

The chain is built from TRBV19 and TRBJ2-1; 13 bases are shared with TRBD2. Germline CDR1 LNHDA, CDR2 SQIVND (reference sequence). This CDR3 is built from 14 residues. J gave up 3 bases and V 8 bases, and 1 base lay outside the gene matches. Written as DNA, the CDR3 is TGTGCCAGTGGGACTAGCGGGAACTACAATGAGCAGTTCTTC. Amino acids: CASGTSGNYNEQFF.

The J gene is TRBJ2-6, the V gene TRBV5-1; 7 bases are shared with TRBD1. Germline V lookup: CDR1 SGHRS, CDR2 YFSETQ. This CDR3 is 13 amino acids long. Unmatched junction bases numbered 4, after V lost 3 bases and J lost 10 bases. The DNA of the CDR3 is TGCGCCAGCAGCTCGGGGACAGAAAACGTCCTGACTTTC. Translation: CASSSGTENVLTF. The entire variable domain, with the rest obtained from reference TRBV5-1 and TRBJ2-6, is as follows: KAGVTQTPRYLIKTRGQQVTLSCSPISGHRSVSWYQQTPGQGLQFLFEYFSETQRNKGNFPGRFSGRQFSNSRSEMNVSTLELGDSALYLCASSSGTENVLTFGAGSRLTVL.

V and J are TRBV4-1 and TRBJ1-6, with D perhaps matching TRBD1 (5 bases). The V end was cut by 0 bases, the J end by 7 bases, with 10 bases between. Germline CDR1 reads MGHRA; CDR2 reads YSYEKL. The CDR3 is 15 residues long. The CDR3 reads CASSQEPGPNSPLHF. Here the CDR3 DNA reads TGCGCCAGCAGCCAAGAGCCAGGGCCAAATTCACCCCTCCACTTT.

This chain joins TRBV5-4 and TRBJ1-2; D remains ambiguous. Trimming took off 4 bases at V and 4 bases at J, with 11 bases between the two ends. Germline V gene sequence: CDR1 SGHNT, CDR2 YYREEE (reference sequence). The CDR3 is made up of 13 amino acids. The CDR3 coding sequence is TGTGCCAGCAGCCCGAGGATTTCCTATGGCTACACCTTC. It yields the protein CASSPRISYGYTF.

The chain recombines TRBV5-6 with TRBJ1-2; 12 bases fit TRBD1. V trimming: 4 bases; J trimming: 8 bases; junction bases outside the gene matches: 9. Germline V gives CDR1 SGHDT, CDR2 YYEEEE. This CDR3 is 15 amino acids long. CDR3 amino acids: CASSGMGQGAGGYTF. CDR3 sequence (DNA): TGTGCCAGCAGCGGGATGGGACAGGGGGCAGGAGGCTACACCTTC.

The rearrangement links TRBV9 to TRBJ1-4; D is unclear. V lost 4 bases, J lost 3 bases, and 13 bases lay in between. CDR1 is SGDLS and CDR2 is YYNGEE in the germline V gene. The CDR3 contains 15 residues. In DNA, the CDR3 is TGTGCCAGCAGCACCACAGTCGGTGCTAATGAAAAACTGTTTTTT. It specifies CASSTTVGANEKLFF.

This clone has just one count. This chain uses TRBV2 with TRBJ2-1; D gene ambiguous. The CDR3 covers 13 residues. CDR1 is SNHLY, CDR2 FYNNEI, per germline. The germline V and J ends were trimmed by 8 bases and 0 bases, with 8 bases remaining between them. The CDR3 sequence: CASQAFSYNEQFF. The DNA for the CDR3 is TGTGCCAGCCAAGCATTCTCCTACAATGAGCAGTTCTTC.

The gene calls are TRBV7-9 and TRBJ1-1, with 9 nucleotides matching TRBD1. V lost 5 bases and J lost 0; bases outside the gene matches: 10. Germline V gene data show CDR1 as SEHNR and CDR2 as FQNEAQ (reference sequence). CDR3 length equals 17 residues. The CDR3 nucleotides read TGTGCCAGCAGCCCCGGGACAGGGAAAAACTTGAACACTGAAGCTTTCTTT. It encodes CASSPGTGKNLNTEAFF.

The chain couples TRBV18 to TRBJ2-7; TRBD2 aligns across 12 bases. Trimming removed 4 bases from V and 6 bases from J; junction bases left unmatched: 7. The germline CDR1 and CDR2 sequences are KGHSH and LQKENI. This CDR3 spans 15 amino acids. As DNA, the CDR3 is TGTGCCAGCTCACGGCGACTAGCGGGAGTGTTCGAGCAGTACTTC. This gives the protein CASSRRLAGVFEQYF.

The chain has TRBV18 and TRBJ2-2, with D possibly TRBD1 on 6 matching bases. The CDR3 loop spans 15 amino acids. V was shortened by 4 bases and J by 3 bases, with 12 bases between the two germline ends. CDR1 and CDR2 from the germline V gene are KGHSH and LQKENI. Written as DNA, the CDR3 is TGTGCCAGCTCACTTGGACAGCCAGACACCGGGGAGCTGTTTTTT. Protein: CASSLGQPDTGELFF.

The CDR3 coding sequence is TGTGCCAGCGGACTTGGCGGGGGTTCTAACTATGGCTACACCTTC. It specifies CASGLGGGSNYGYTF. The gene calls are TRBV7-9 and TRBJ1-2; D might be TRBD1 (5 bases). The V end lost 8 bases, the J end lost 0 bases, and 16 bases lay between the germline ends. The CDR3 runs to 15 residues. In germline, CDR1 is SEHNR, CDR2 FQNEAQ (reference sequence).

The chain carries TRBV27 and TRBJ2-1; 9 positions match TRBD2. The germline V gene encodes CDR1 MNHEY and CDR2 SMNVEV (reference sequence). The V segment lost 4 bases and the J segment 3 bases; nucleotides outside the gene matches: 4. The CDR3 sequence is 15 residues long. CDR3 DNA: TGTGCCAGCAGTTCTAGCGGGGCTAACTACAATGAGCAGTTCTTC. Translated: CASSSSGANYNEQFF.

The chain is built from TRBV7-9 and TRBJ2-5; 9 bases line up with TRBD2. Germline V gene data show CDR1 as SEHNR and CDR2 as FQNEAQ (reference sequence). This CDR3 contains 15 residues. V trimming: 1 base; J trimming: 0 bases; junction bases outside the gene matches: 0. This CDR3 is CASSLGLADQETQYF. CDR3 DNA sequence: TGTGCCAGCAGCTTAGGACTAGCGGACCAAGAGACCCAGTACTTC.

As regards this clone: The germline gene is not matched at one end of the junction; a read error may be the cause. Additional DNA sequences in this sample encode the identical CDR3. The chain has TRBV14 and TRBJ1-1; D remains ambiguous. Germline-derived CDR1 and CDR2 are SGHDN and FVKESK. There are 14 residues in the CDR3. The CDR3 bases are TGTGCCAGCAGCCGAGATTTATTGAACACCGAAGCTTTCTTT. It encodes CASSRDLLNTEAFF.

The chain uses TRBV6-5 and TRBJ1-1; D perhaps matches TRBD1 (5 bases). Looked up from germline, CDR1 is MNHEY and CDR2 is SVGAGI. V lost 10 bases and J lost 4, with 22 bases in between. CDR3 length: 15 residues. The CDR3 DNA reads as TGTGCCACGTCGGGGGGGACTTCTCTGGGCACTGAAGCTTTCTTT. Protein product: CATSGGTSLGTEAFF.

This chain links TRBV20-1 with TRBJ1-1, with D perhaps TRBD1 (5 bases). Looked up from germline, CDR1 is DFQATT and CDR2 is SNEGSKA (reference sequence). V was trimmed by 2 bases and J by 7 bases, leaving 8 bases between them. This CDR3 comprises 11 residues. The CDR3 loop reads CSARQGLEAFF. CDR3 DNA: TGCAGTGCTAGACAGGGACTTGAAGCTTTCTTT.

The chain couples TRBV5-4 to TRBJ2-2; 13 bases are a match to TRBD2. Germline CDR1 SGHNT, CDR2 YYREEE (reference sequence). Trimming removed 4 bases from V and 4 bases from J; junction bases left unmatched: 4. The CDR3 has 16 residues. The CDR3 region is CASSPRTSGGTGELFF. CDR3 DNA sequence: TGTGCCAGCAGCCCAAGGACTAGCGGGGGCACCGGGGAGCTGTTTTTT.

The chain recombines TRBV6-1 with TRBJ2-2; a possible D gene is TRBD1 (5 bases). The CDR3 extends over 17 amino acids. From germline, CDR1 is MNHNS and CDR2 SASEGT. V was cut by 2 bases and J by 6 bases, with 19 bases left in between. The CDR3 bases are TGTGCCAGCAGTGAATCCGCCGTCAGGGCCCGAGCCGGGGAGCTGTTTTTT. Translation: CASSESAVRARAGELFF.

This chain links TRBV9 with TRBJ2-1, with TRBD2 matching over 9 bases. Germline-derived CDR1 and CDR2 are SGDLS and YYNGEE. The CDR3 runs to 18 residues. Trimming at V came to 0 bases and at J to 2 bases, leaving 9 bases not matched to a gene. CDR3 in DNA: TGTGCCAGCAGCGTAGCTGGTAGCGGGAGCCCCGCCTACAATGAGCAGTTCTTC. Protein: CASSVAGSGSPAYNEQFF. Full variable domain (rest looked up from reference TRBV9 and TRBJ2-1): DSGVTQTPKHLITATGQRVTLRCSPRSGDLSVYWYQQSLDQGLQFLIQYYNGEERAKGNILERFSAQQFPDLHSELNLSSLELGDSALYFCASSVAGSGSPAYNEQFFGPGTRLTVL.